This passage covers 25 T cell receptor beta chains from one sample sequenced in a study of identical twins. One entry per CDR3 protein, called by TCRdb with MiXCR from the 5' RACE reads. The sample holds 410,000 or so distinct CDR3 sequences, about a fifth seen once. Sequencing was done on a sample of naive T cells sorted from blood. The receptors shown here come from a man aged 45 to 65 in good health.

The chain employs TRBV6-2 or TRBV6-3 and TRBJ2-3, with TRBD2 matching 11 bases. J lost 0 bases, V lost 2 bases, and 13 bases had no gene match. CDR1 is MNHEY and CDR2 is SVGEGT in the germline V gene. This CDR3 is 20 amino acids long. The CDR3 sequence: CASSYPLAGGPGDSTDTQYF. CDR3 sequence (DNA): TGTGCCAGCAGTTACCCGCTAGCGGGAGGCCCGGGGGATAGCACAGATACGCAGTATTTT.

The chain is built from TRBV7-2 and TRBJ1-4; 9 bases align to TRBD1. Germline V CDR1 and CDR2: SGHTA, FQGNSA. The CDR3 is 17 residues long. V was pared by 5 bases and J by 3 bases, with 10 bases of the junction left unmatched. The chain's CDR3 is CASSPGDRVSPNEKLFF. The DNA of the CDR3 is TGTGCCAGCAGCCCCGGGGACAGGGTTTCTCCTAATGAAAAACTGTTTTTT.

This clonotype was counted at least ten times. This chain links TRBV7-2 with TRBJ2-5, with 8 bases lining up with TRBD2. The V gene's germline CDR1 is SGHTA and CDR2 FQGNSA. V shed 7 bases, J shed 3 bases, and the junction held 7 bases outside the gene matches. The CDR3 runs to 14 residues. The DNA for the CDR3 is TGTGCCAGCAAGCTCGGGACTAGGGAAGAGACCCAGTACTTC. Protein sequence: CASKLGTREETQYF.

This clonotype was counted ten times or more. The chain employs TRBV4-2 and TRBJ2-1; possible D gene TRBD1, 6 bases. This CDR3 spans 17 amino acids. V lost 0 bases and J lost 4, with 16 bases in between. Germline V lookup: CDR1 LGHNA, CDR2 YNFKEQ. The CDR3 spells CASSQDQGLAGYNEQFF. The CDR3 region has the DNA TGTGCCAGCAGCCAAGATCAGGGGCTAGCAGGATACAATGAGCAGTTCTTC.

V usage is TRBV5-1 and J usage is TRBJ2-3; no clear D gene. This CDR3 contains 13 residues. CDR1 SGHRS and CDR2 YFSETQ come from the germline V gene. V dropped 2 bases and J dropped 2 bases, with 6 bases sitting between them. The CDR3 DNA sequence: TGCGCCAGCAGCTTTCAGCTCACAGATACGCAGTATTTT. Encoded protein: CASSFQLTDTQYF.

Many counts were recorded for this clonotype. The chain joins TRBV7-8 to TRBJ2-7; the D gene could be TRBD1 or TRBD2 (5 bases each). Germline lookup yields CDR1 SGHVS and CDR2 FQNEAQ. V lost 5 bases and J 6 bases, leaving 17 bases between the germline ends. There are 14 residues in the CDR3. CDR3 nucleotides: TGTGCCAGCAGCGCCGGGACCACTGTCGGCGAGCAGTACTTC. It yields the protein CASSAGTTVGEQYF.

This clonotype was detected a few times. The rearrangement links TRBV3-1 to TRBJ2-5, with 11 bases identical to TRBD2. Germline trimming cut 0 bases from V and 4 bases from J; bases unmatched to any gene: 7. The CDR3 extends over 17 amino acids. Germline values: CDR1 LGHDT, CDR2 YNNKEL (reference sequence). The CDR3 region is CASSQEHLAGGGETQYF. CDR3 DNA: TGTGCCAGCAGCCAAGAGCATCTAGCGGGGGGCGGAGAGACCCAGTACTTC.

Many counts were recorded for this clonotype. The chain recombines TRBV4-3 with TRBJ2-1; TRBD1 is a possible D gene (5 bases). The germline CDR1 and CDR2 sequences are LGHNA and YSLEER. V was cut by 0 bases and J by 0 bases, with 15 bases left in between. The CDR3 is 18 amino acids. CDR3 sequence (DNA): TGCGCCAGCAGCCAAGACCCCCCGACAGTTAGCTCCTACAATGAGCAGTTCTTC. It specifies CASSQDPPTVSSYNEQFF.

The chain links TRBV7-2 to TRBJ1-5, with D unresolved. Germline loops: CDR1 SGHTA, CDR2 FQGNSA. This CDR3 contains 15 residues. Trimming cost V 1 base and J 7 bases, with 14 bases left between them. As DNA, the CDR3 is TGTGCCAGCAGCTTAGTCGCCGGGTTCGGACAGCCCCAGCATTTT. Its protein is CASSLVAGFGQPQHF.

This clonotype was recorded at least ten times. The gene calls are TRBV19 and TRBJ2-6; TRBD1 might be the D (6 bases). Germline loops: CDR1 LNHDA, CDR2 SQIVND (reference sequence). V gave up 5 bases and J gave up 3 bases, with 14 bases separating them. CDR3 length: 16 residues. This chain's CDR3 is CASSEEQGIGANVLTF. CDR3 coding DNA: TGTGCCAGTAGTGAAGAACAGGGAATTGGGGCCAACGTCCTGACTTTC.

This clonotype has just a few counts. The V and J genes are TRBV6-6 and TRBJ2-7; the D call may be TRBD1 or TRBD2 (5 bases each). Trimming took 2 bases from V and 5 from J, leaving 10 bases between them. Germline values: CDR1 MNHNY, CDR2 SVGAGI (reference sequence). The CDR3 spans 13 residues. CDR3 DNA sequence: TGTGCCAGCAGTTACGGGGTGGGGGACGAGCAGTACTTC. This encodes CASSYGVGDEQYF.

This clonotype has only a few counts. The J gene is TRBJ1-2, the V gene TRBV29-1, with TRBD1 as a possible D gene (6 bases). The CDR3 contains 14 residues. V shed 1 base and J shed 7 bases, with 16 bases lying between them. In germline, CDR1 is SQVTM, CDR2 ANQGSEA. CDR3 sequence reads: CSVEGRTGRGGYTF. CDR3 nucleotides: TGCAGCGTTGAAGGTAGAACAGGGAGAGGTGGCTACACCTTC. Together with reference TRBV29-1 and TRBJ1-2, the CDR3 gives the full variable domain: SAVISQKPSRDICQRGTSLTIQCQVDSQVTMMFWYRQQPGQSLTLIATANQGSEATYESGFVIDKFPISRPNLTFSTLTVSNMSPEDSSIYLCSVEGRTGRGGYTFGSGTRLTVV.

This chain connects TRBV18 to TRBJ2-7, with D unclear. Germline V CDR1 and CDR2: KGHSH, LQKENI. V lost 3 bases and J lost 1, with 16 bases in between. The CDR3 length is 16 residues. The CDR3 DNA follows: TGTGCCAGCTCACCTTTGGGCAGCTCACCTTCCTACGAGCAGTACTTC. This gives the protein CASSPLGSSPSYEQYF.

The rearrangement uses TRBV7-9 and TRBJ1-2; D uncertain. Trimming left V 1 base short and J 6 bases short, with 9 bases between. CDR1 and CDR2 (germline): SEHNR, FQNEAQ (reference sequence). This CDR3 spans 13 amino acids. The CDR3 loop reads CASSLEGQDGYTF. The CDR3 DNA is TGTGCCAGCAGCTTAGAGGGTCAGGATGGCTACACCTTC.

The rearrangement links TRBV2 to TRBJ2-5; TRBD1 might be the D (6 bases). Germline CDR1 reads SNHLY; CDR2 reads FYNNEI. Trimming cost V 5 bases and J 5 bases, with 12 bases left between them. The CDR3 has 13 residues. In nucleotides, the CDR3 is TGTGCCAGCAGTTGGGCAGGGGTGGAGACCCAGTACTTC. Translation gives CASSWAGVETQYF.

The genes are TRBV7-8 and TRBJ2-7, with 7 bases lining up with TRBD1. CDR3 size: 16 residues. Germline loops: CDR1 SGHVS, CDR2 FQNEAQ. Unmatched junction bases numbered 9, after V lost 4 bases and J lost 0 bases. CDR3 nucleotide sequence: TGTGCCAGCAGCTGGAATGAACAGGGGAGCTCCTACGAGCAGTACTTC. Its translation is CASSWNEQGSSYEQYF.

In its sample, this clonotype was seen many times. CDR3 DNA sequence: TGTGCCAGCAGCGTAGGGGATTCCGCCGGGGAGCTGTTTTTT. As protein: CASSVGDSAGELFF. The rearrangement links TRBV9 to TRBJ2-2; D ambiguous. Trimming pared 0 bases from V and 6 bases from J, leaving 9 bases between. From germline, CDR1 is SGDLS and CDR2 YYNGEE. CDR3 length equals 14 residues. Using reference TRBV9 and TRBJ2-2 for the parts outside the CDR3, the full variable domain is DSGVTQTPKHLITATGQRVTLRCSPRSGDLSVYWYQQSLDQGLQFLIQYYNGEERAKGNILERFSAQQFPDLHSELNLSSLELGDSALYFCASSVGDSAGELFFGEGSRLTVL.

The chain links TRBV28 to TRBJ1-1; maybe TRBD1 (5 bases). V was cut by 4 bases and J by 1 base, with 22 bases left in between. The CDR3 is 18 residues long. CDR1 and CDR2 (germline): MDHEN, SYDVKM. The CDR3 sequence: CASSSRRTLVGGNTEAFF. Written as DNA, the CDR3 is TGTGCCAGCAGTTCCCGACGGACCCTCGTCGGGGGGAACACTGAAGCTTTCTTT.

This clonotype has ten or more counts. The chain links TRBV12-3 or TRBV12-4 to TRBJ2-7; a weak D match, TRBD1 (6 bases). This CDR3 contains 12 residues. The V end lost 6 bases, the J end lost 2 bases, and 8 bases lay between the germline ends. CDR3 nucleotides: TGTGCCAGCAGCCGGGACACCTACGAGCAGTACTTC. This codes for CASSRDTYEQYF.

The CDR3 here is CSANNYGQGPTLPQHF. The DNA for the CDR3 is TGCAGTGCCAACAACTATGGACAGGGCCCCACGTTACCCCAGCATTTT. The chain joins TRBV20-1 to TRBJ1-5; TRBD1 matches 8 bases. The V gene's germline CDR1 is DFQATT and CDR2 SNEGSKA (reference sequence). The trim removed 6 bases at V and 10 bases at J, leaving 20 bases unmatched. The CDR3 spans 16 residues.

The chain carries TRBV6-1 and TRBJ2-1, with D perhaps assigned TRBD1 or TRBD2 (5 bases each). The CDR3 extends over 13 amino acids. Germline V gene sequence: CDR1 MNHNS, CDR2 SASEGT. V gave up 2 bases and J gave up 6 bases, with 8 bases separating them. DNA for the CDR3: TGTGCCAGCAGTGAACTTGGGGGCAATGAGCAGTTCTTC. Translating it yields CASSELGGNEQFF.

This clonotype showed up many times. This chain links TRBV4-2 with TRBJ1-5, with 9 nucleotides matching TRBD1. Germline V CDR1 and CDR2: LGHNA, YNFKEQ. The CDR3 contains 21 residues. The ends lost 1 base at V and 4 bases at J; junction bases unmatched: 20. CDR3 sequence (DNA): TGTGCCAGCAGCCAAGTCATGTGGAGTGCGACAGGGGGTAAACCTAATCAGCCCCAGCATTTT. Amino acids: CASSQVMWSATGGKPNQPQHF.

This clonotype was counted between two and nine times. The chain combines TRBV7-8 with TRBJ2-1; no clear D gene. Germline lookup yields CDR1 SGHVS and CDR2 FQNEAQ. V lost 10 bases, J lost 2 bases, and 18 bases lay in between. CDR3 length equals 15 residues. CDR3 sequence (DNA): TGTGCCACCTCAGGATGGGCAACGACCTACAATGAGCAGTTCTTC. Protein product: CATSGWATTYNEQFF. Together with reference TRBV7-8 and TRBJ2-1, the CDR3 gives the full variable domain: GAGVSQSPRYKVAKRGQDVALRCDPISGHVSLFWYQQALGQGPEFLTYFQNEAQLDKSGLPSDRFFAERPEGSVSTLKIQRTQQEDSAVYLCATSGWATTYNEQFFGPGTRLTVL.

This clonotype was seen a few times. This sequence joins TRBV4-2 and TRBJ2-1; 8 nucleotides line up with TRBD2. Germline V lookup: CDR1 LGHNA, CDR2 YNFKEQ. CDR3 length equals 15 residues. The V segment lost 4 bases and the J segment 7 bases; nucleotides outside the gene matches: 9. Here the CDR3 reads CASSRSAGGRNEQFF. DNA for the CDR3: TGTGCCAGCAGCCGTTCGGCGGGAGGAAGGAATGAGCAGTTCTTC.

Only one count was recorded for this clonotype. The chain carries TRBV7-2 and TRBJ1-2; a possible D gene is TRBD1 (6 bases). Germline-derived CDR1 and CDR2 are SGHTA and FQGNSA. V was clipped by 5 bases and J by 2 bases, with 12 bases between them. The CDR3 extends over 14 amino acids. The CDR3 sequence is CASSPDRLNYGYTF. The DNA for the CDR3 is TGTGCCAGCAGCCCAGACAGGTTAAACTATGGCTACACCTTC.